This T cell receptor (beta chain) is drawn from a study of T cell changes during pregnancy in multiple sclerosis. Profiling relied on immunoSEQ multiplex PCR, and the TCRdb table lists in-frame clones only, not all of them. The sample includes over 65,000 clones, roughly 90% of them seen just once. The table lists this clone with a count of one. The CDR3 runs to 15 residues. After removal of 5 bases from V and 0 bases from J, the junction contained 3 bases not matched to a gene. Germline loops: CDR1 SEHNR, CDR2 FQNEAQ (reference sequence). Here the sequenced sample was peripheral blood, taken in the first trimester of pregnancy. The sequence came from a female donor in good health, enrolled as a control in a pregnancy study. J is TRBJ1-3 and V is TRBV7-9, with 8 bases fitting TRBD1. CDR3 amino acids: CASSTDRVSGNTIYF. The CDR3 nucleotides read TGTGCCAGCAGCACGGACAGGGTCTCTGGAAACACCATATATTTT.